This T cell receptor (beta chain) is drawn from a study of human thymus T cells. The study's findings and limits: Gene usage for V and J segments appeared biased in thymic and blood repertoires.

The assay was immunoSEQ multiplex PCR, and TCRdb's table has in-frame clones only and misses some. The profile shows some 50,000 clones, 95% of them singletons. Turning to this clone: No antigen is known for it.

Sequencing input: blood. The sequence came from a girl younger than two with a congenital heart defect but otherwise immunologically healthy.

The CDR3 DNA follows: TGCAGTGCTAGTGGTGGGGGTTTGGCTTTCTTT. Its translation is CSASGGGLAFF. This rearrangement joins TRBV20-1 to TRBJ1-1; maybe TRBD1 (5 bases). V dropped 3 bases and J dropped 11 bases, with 13 bases sitting between them. Germline CDR1 and CDR2: DFQATT and SNEGSKA (reference sequence). The CDR3 contains 11 residues.